This entry lists 32 T cell receptor beta chains sequenced from one sample in a study of OX40 agonist ivuxolimab in advanced cancers. Generated by immunoSEQ multiplex PCR, the TCRdb table keeps only in-frame clones and is missing some. The sample shows over 90,000 clones, 70% to 90% of them seen only once. The specimen was CD4+ or CD8+ T cells sorted from blood, collected in a trial of the OX40 agonist ivuxolimab. The source of these receptors is an adult with an advanced solid tumor such as melanoma, head and neck, liver or kidney cancer.

The chain has TRBV5-5 and TRBJ2-2; 7 bases map to TRBD1. With 2 bases clipped from V and 4 bases from J, the junction kept 17 bases outside the gene matches. The germline gives CDR1 SGHKS, CDR2 YYEKEE (reference sequence). The CDR3 loop spans 19 amino acids. The CDR3 nucleotides read TGTGCCAGCAGCTTAGAATTAAGGTCTAGACAGGGACGCACCGGGGAGCTGTTTTTT. This encodes CASSLELRSRQGRTGELFF.

The chain has TRBV7-8 and TRBJ2-5; 8 nucleotides match TRBD2. The germline V gene encodes CDR1 SGHVS and CDR2 FQNEAQ. The length of the CDR3 is 14 residues. The J segment lost 3 bases and the V segment lost 5 bases, leaving 5 bases of the junction unmatched. CDR3 in amino acids: CASSSNSGEETQYF. The DNA for the CDR3 is TGTGCCAGCAGCAGTAATAGCGGGGAAGAGACCCAGTACTTC.

In this sample, this clone turned up once. The rearrangement uses TRBV2 and TRBJ1-2; a weak D match, TRBD1 (5 bases). The length of the CDR3 is 12 residues. Germline V CDR1 and CDR2: SNHLY, FYNNEI. Deletions cut 8 bases from V and 5 bases from J, with 12 bases between. The CDR3 sequence: CASEDRGYGYTF. CDR3 DNA sequence: TGTGCCAGCGAGGACCGGGGGTATGGCTACACCTTC.

The chain joins TRBV19 to TRBJ1-2, with a tentative D call TRBD1 (6 bases). Per germline, CDR1 LNHDA and CDR2 SQIVND (reference sequence). V lost 4 bases, J lost 4 bases, and 16 bases lay in between. The CDR3 covers 15 residues. CDR3 sequence (DNA): TGTGCCAGTAGTAGACAAACAGGGCTGATCTATGGCTACACCTTC. As protein: CASSRQTGLIYGYTF.

The chain couples TRBV7-9 to TRBJ1-1, with D hard to call. The CDR3 has 13 residues. The germline V gene encodes CDR1 SEHNR and CDR2 FQNEAQ (reference sequence). V shed 5 bases and J shed 8 bases, with 15 bases lying between them. Written as DNA, the CDR3 is TGTGCCAGCAGCCCGATGGTGGTTTCCGAAGCTTTCTTT. Translated, it gives CASSPMVVSEAFF.

The gene calls are TRBV5-6 and TRBJ2-3, with D perhaps TRBD2 (5 bases). Germline V lookup: CDR1 SGHDT, CDR2 YYEEEE. Trimming removed 1 base from V and 0 bases from J, with 9 bases in between. The CDR3 runs 15 residues. Written as DNA, the CDR3 is TGTGCCAGCAGCTTGAGCGGAACTAGCACAGATACGCAGTATTTT. Residues: CASSLSGTSTDTQYF. Together with reference TRBV5-6 and TRBJ2-3, the CDR3 gives the full variable domain: DAGVTQSPTHLIKTRGQQVTLRCSPKSGHDTVSWYQQALGQGPQFIFQYYEEEERQRGNFPDRFSGHQFPNYSSELNVNALLLGDSALYLCASSLSGTSTDTQYFGPGTRLTVL.

This chain uses TRBV10-1 with TRBJ2-3; no clear D gene. V was trimmed by 0 bases and J by 0 bases, leaving 4 bases between them. In germline, CDR1 is WNHNN, CDR2 SYGVQD (reference sequence). The CDR3 consists of 14 residues. Written as DNA, the CDR3 is TGCGCCAGCAGTGAGTCGACTAGCACAGATACGCAGTATTTT. Protein sequence: CASSESTSTDTQYF.

The chain links TRBV28 to TRBJ2-3, with D hard to call. V lost 5 bases to trimming and J lost 6 bases, with 12 bases between them. The germline V gene encodes CDR1 MDHEN and CDR2 SYDVKM. The CDR3 runs to 13 residues. CDR3 amino acids: CASSLTSTDTQYF. The CDR3 region has the DNA TGTGCCAGCAGTCTGACTTCCACCGATACGCAGTATTTT.

V and J are TRBV5-8 and TRBJ2-1; D uncertain. Trimming removed 4 bases from V and 7 bases from J, with 6 bases in between. This CDR3 has 11 residues. Germline V gives CDR1 SGHTS, CDR2 YDEGEE. CDR3 coding DNA: TGTGCCAGCAGCCCTTGGAATGAGCAGTTCTTC. The encoded protein is CASSPWNEQFF. Using reference TRBV5-8 and TRBJ2-1 for the parts outside the CDR3, the full variable domain is EAGVTQSPTHLIKTRGQQATLRCSPISGHTSVYWYQQALGLGLQFLLWYDEGEERNRGNFPPRFSGRQFPNYSSELNVNALELEDSALYLCASSPWNEQFFGPGTRLTVL.

This rearrangement joins TRBV29-1 to TRBJ2-5, with TRBD2 matching 14 bases. J lost 3 bases, V lost 5 bases, and 5 bases had no gene match. The CDR3 is made up of 15 amino acids. Germline lookup yields CDR1 SQVTM and CDR2 ANQGSEA. The CDR3 nucleotides read TGCAGCGTTCCGGGGACTAGCGGGAGCAAAGAGACCCAGTACTTC. Protein sequence: CSVPGTSGSKETQYF.

The CDR3: CASSVGSGSGVDTQYF. In DNA form, the CDR3 reads TGTGCCAGCAGCGTAGGGAGCGGGAGCGGGGTAGATACGCAGTATTTT. This chain links TRBV9 with TRBJ2-3, with 8 bases lining up with TRBD2. V trimming: 0 bases; J trimming: 5 bases; junction bases outside the gene matches: 8. Germline-derived CDR1 and CDR2 are SGDLS and YYNGEE. The CDR3 runs 16 residues.

The sample holds a few counts of this clone. The rearrangement uses TRBV19 and TRBJ2-1; possible D gene TRBD1, 6 bases. Trimming took 6 bases from V and 5 from J, leaving 20 bases between them. The germline gives CDR1 LNHDA, CDR2 SQIVND (reference sequence). The CDR3 totals 16 residues. The CDR3 spells CASSPVRFRGDNEQFF. CDR3 nucleotide sequence: TGTGCCAGTAGCCCCGTTCGATTCAGGGGTGACAATGAGCAGTTCTTC.

This sequence joins TRBV29-1 and TRBJ1-2; D is perhaps TRBD1 (5 bases). V lost 3 bases to trimming and J lost 0 bases, with 11 bases between them. The CDR3 covers 14 residues. Germline V gene data show CDR1 as SQVTM and CDR2 as ANQGSEA. CDR3 nucleotides: TGCAGCGTTGAGGTGGGGGTAGCTAACTATGGCTACACCTTC. This codes for CSVEVGVANYGYTF.

The chain joins TRBV5-1 to TRBJ2-7; 10 bases map to TRBD2. The junction had 6 bases not matched to a gene; V was cut back by 0 bases and J by 3 bases. The CDR3 runs 16 residues. Germline-derived CDR1 and CDR2 are SGHRS and YFSETQ. CDR3 DNA: TGCGCCAGCAGCTTGGCCGGGACTAGCGCTTTCTACGAGCAGTACTTC. Its protein is CASSLAGTSAFYEQYF. Full variable domain (missing parts from reference TRBV5-1 and TRBJ2-7): KAGVTQTPRYLIKTRGQQVTLSCSPISGHRSVSWYQQTPGQGLQFLFEYFSETQRNKGNFPGRFSGRQFSNSRSEMNVSTLELGDSALYLCASSLAGTSAFYEQYFGPGTRLTVT.

This clone was observed a handful of times. The chain links TRBV11-3 to TRBJ1-1, with 11 nucleotides matching TRBD1. Germline V lookup: CDR1 SGHNT, CDR2 YENEEA. CDR3 length: 14 amino acids. Trimming cost V 7 bases and J 8 bases; bases outside gene matches: 9. The CDR3 spells CASTLGTGGSEAFF. For the CDR3, the DNA is TGTGCCAGCACCCTCGGGACAGGGGGTTCCGAAGCTTTCTTT.

The J gene is TRBJ2-1, the V gene TRBV19; 8 bases agree with TRBD1. The germline CDR1 and CDR2 sequences are LNHDA and SQIVND (reference sequence). The CDR3 consists of 16 residues. V lost 6 bases and J lost 2; bases outside the gene matches: 9. This CDR3 reads CASSDQGADTYNEQFF. In DNA, the CDR3 is TGTGCCAGTAGCGATCAGGGGGCAGACACCTACAATGAGCAGTTCTTC.

The chain has TRBV6-5 and TRBJ1-2; D is unclear. V lost 5 bases and J 3 bases, leaving 13 bases between the germline ends. The germline V gene encodes CDR1 MNHEY and CDR2 SVGAGI. The CDR3 length is 14 residues. CDR3 amino acids: CASSPFSGHYGYTF. CDR3 nucleotides: TGTGCCAGCAGTCCTTTTTCAGGACACTATGGCTACACCTTC.

The rearrangement uses TRBV9 and TRBJ2-1, with TRBD2 matching 9 bases. Germline values: CDR1 SGDLS, CDR2 YYNGEE. This CDR3 has 15 amino acids. Trimming cost V 5 bases and J 0 bases; bases outside gene matches: 3. The CDR3 protein is CASSSSGSSYNEQFF. Written as DNA, the CDR3 is TGTGCCAGCAGTAGTAGCGGGAGCTCCTACAATGAGCAGTTCTTC.

In its sample, this clone was seen once. This rearrangement joins TRBV14 to TRBJ2-5; D unclear. The CDR3 contains 15 residues. Germline-derived CDR1 and CDR2 are SGHDN and FVKESK. Trimming stripped 1 base from V and 2 bases from J, with 11 bases between. The CDR3: CASSQGTDKQETQYF. As DNA, the CDR3 is TGTGCCAGCAGCCAAGGGACGGATAAGCAAGAGACCCAGTACTTC.

This sequence joins TRBV6-1 and TRBJ2-3; D could derive from TRBD1 or TRBD2 (6 bases each). The CDR3 runs to 14 residues. Germline-derived CDR1 and CDR2 are MNHNS and SASEGT. Trimming took 6 bases from V and 2 from J, leaving 12 bases between them. In DNA form, the CDR3 reads TGTGCCAGCAGCCACGGGGGCGACACAGATACGCAGTATTTT. This gives the protein CASSHGGDTDTQYF.

The V call is TRBV30, the J call TRBJ1-2; D ambiguous. This CDR3 has 11 amino acids. Trimming pared 7 bases from V and 3 bases from J, leaving 9 bases between. From germline, CDR1 is GTSNPN and CDR2 SVGIG (reference sequence). The CDR3 loop reads CASSNYYGYTF. In nucleotides, the CDR3 is TGTGCCTCCTCAAATTACTATGGCTACACCTTC.

This clone has just one count. The chain carries TRBV7-9 and TRBJ2-3; maybe TRBD2 (6 bases). This CDR3 has 15 residues. V was shortened by 8 bases and J by 6 bases, with 21 bases between the two germline ends. Germline values: CDR1 SEHNR, CDR2 FQNEAQ (reference sequence). The CDR3 DNA follows: TGTGCCAGCCCCCCCGGAGGGGCAAGTGCGGATACGCAGTATTTT. This encodes CASPPGGASADTQYF.

This clone was found once. This chain links TRBV7-9 with TRBJ2-2, with 7 bases lining up with TRBD1. Germline lookup yields CDR1 SEHNR and CDR2 FQNEAQ (reference sequence). The CDR3 has 15 residues. V was clipped by 5 bases and J by 2 bases; unmatched bases: 5. The CDR3 loop reads CASSRQGPNTGELFF. As DNA, the CDR3 is TGTGCCAGCAGCCGACAGGGTCCCAACACCGGGGAGCTGTTTTTT.

This clone was seen a handful of times. The rearrangement joins TRBV6-5 to TRBJ1-2; D might be TRBD1 (5 bases). Trimming cost V 0 bases and J 8 bases, with 10 bases left between them. Germline lookup yields CDR1 MNHEY and CDR2 SVGAGI. CDR3 length: 13 amino acids. As DNA, the CDR3 is TGTGCCAGCAGTTACTCTCCAGGGCAAGGCTACACCTTC. This codes for CASSYSPGQGYTF.

V is TRBV7-8 and J is TRBJ2-1; D is possibly TRBD1 (5 bases). Germline CDR1 is SGHVS and CDR2 is FQNEAQ. Between the trimmed V and J ends, which lost 1 base and 0 bases, there was a span of 7 bases. The CDR3 is made up of 15 amino acids. CDR3: CASSLGDSSYNEQFF. DNA for the CDR3: TGTGCCAGCAGCTTAGGTGACAGCTCCTACAATGAGCAGTTCTTC. The full variable domain, with the rest looked up from reference TRBV7-8 and TRBJ2-1, is GAGVSQSPRYKVAKRGQDVALRCDPISGHVSLFWYQQALGQGPEFLTYFQNEAQLDKSGLPSDRFFAERPEGSVSTLKIQRTQQEDSAVYLCASSLGDSSYNEQFFGPGTRLTVL.

The chain links TRBV5-4 to TRBJ1-4; TRBD1 matches 9 bases. Germline V gives CDR1 SGHNT, CDR2 YYREEE (reference sequence). This CDR3 has 14 residues. V shed 4 bases, J shed 6 bases, and the junction held 4 bases outside the gene matches. CDR3 sequence reads: CASSGTGKDEKLFF. CDR3 sequence (DNA): TGTGCCAGCAGCGGGACAGGGAAGGATGAAAAACTGTTTTTT. Full variable domain (rest looked up from reference TRBV5-4 and TRBJ1-4): ETGVTQSPTHLIKTRGQQVTLRCSSQSGHNTVSWYQQALGQGPQFIFQYYREEENGRGNFPPRFSGLQFPNYSSELNVNALELDDSALYLCASSGTGKDEKLFFGSGTQLSVL.

V is TRBV7-2 and J is TRBJ2-1; 14 nucleotides line up with TRBD2. Trimming took 4 bases from V and 13 from J; bases not matched to a gene: 6. CDR1 is SGHTA and CDR2 is FQGNSA in the germline V gene. The CDR3 is 14 residues long. CDR3 bases: TGTGCCAGCAGCTCCCAGGGACTAGCGGGGGCCCAGTTCTTC. Its protein is CASSSQGLAGAQFF.

This clone occurred once. The same CDR3 is also encoded by other DNA sequences in this sample. The rearrangement uses TRBV5-1 and TRBJ2-3, with 7 bases lining up with TRBD2. The CDR3 spans 15 residues. CDR1 and CDR2 (germline): SGHRS, YFSETQ. The V segment lost 0 bases and the J segment 0 bases; nucleotides outside the gene matches: 1. CDR3 bases: TGCGCCAGCAGCTTGGGCGGGGGTAGCACAGATACGCAGTATTTT. As protein: CASSLGGGSTDTQYF.

The gene calls are TRBV5-1 and TRBJ2-5; the D gene is possibly TRBD1 (6 bases). The germline CDR1 and CDR2 sequences are SGHRS and YFSETQ. The V gene lost 0 bases and the J gene lost 5 bases, with 11 bases spanning the gap. This CDR3 region has 14 residues. The CDR3 region is CASSLGRGYETQYF. As DNA, the CDR3 is TGCGCCAGCAGCTTGGGCAGGGGCTATGAGACCCAGTACTTC.

The genes are TRBV5-1 and TRBJ2-2; no reliable D call. This CDR3 comprises 14 residues. Per germline, CDR1 SGHRS and CDR2 YFSETQ. V was shortened by 2 bases and J by 4 bases, with 9 bases between the two germline ends. In DNA form, the CDR3 reads TGCGCCAGCAGCTTTGTGGAGCCCACCGGGGAGCTGTTTTTT. This sequence encodes CASSFVEPTGELFF.

V gene TRBV25-1 combines with J gene TRBJ2-3; 9 bases map to TRBD2. Germline CDR1 is MGHDK and CDR2 is SYGVNS. J lost 1 base, V lost 1 base, and 3 bases had no gene match. The CDR3 totals 16 residues. CDR3 DNA sequence: TGTGCCAGCAGTGAATGGAGACTAGCGGGCACAGATACGCAGTATTTT. It is translated as CASSEWRLAGTDTQYF.

The chain combines TRBV5-1 with TRBJ2-5; D is possibly TRBD2 (6 bases). The CDR3 runs to 13 residues. The V gene's germline CDR1 is SGHRS and CDR2 YFSETQ. Trimming removed 6 bases from V and 3 bases from J, with 12 bases in between. Here the CDR3 reads CASKEGWEETQYF. The CDR3 DNA follows: TGCGCCAGCAAGGAGGGTTGGGAAGAGACCCAGTACTTC.